Listed below are T cell receptor beta chains from one sample, sequenced in a study of T cells in Graves' hyperthyroidism and ophthalmopathy. Via MiXCR, TCRdb re-called the multiplex PCR reads, giving one row per CDR3 protein. The sample has around 800,000 distinct CDR3 sequences, 38% seen once. The sample comprised blood. The origin of the receptors is a man younger than 30 with Graves' hyperthyroidism. Both conserved end residues are part of each CDR3. Each record gives: CDR3 protein, CDR3 DNA, clone size, J gene, D gene, V gene. D genes are given only for firm matches. The listing skips clone size in some rows; elsewhere it reads once, few, many or a size class.

CASSLAGGSEQYF,TGTGCCAGCAGCTTGGCGGGAGGTAGCGAGCAGTACTTC,many,TRBJ2-7,TRBD2,TRBV7-2
CSARVPDEAFF,TGCAGTGCTAGAGTGCCAGATGAAGCTTTCTTT,many,TRBJ1-1,NA,TRBV20-1
CATTGGAQETQYF,TGTGCCACGACTGGCGGGGCCCAAGAGACCCAGTACTTC,NA,TRBJ2-5,NA,TRBV2
CATSSLTDRLQETQYF,TGTGCCACCAGCAGCTTGACGGACAGGCTACAAGAGACCCAGTACTTC,NA,TRBJ2-5,TRBD1,TRBV15
CSATSSGGAYEQYF,TGCAGTGCTACTTCTAGCGGGGGGGCCTACGAGCAGTACTTC,NA,TRBJ2-7,TRBD2,TRBV20-1
CASPRAGRANTGELFF,TGTGCCAGCCCCCGGGCCGGGAGGGCAAACACCGGGGAGCTGTTTTTT,NA,TRBJ2-2,TRBD2,TRBV6-1
CSVVDLRKNYGYTF,TGCAGCGTTGTCGACTTAAGGAAAAACTATGGCTACACCTTC,many,TRBJ1-2,NA,TRBV29-1
CASSFGQSGNTIYF,TGTGCCAGCAGCTTTGGGCAGTCCGGAAACACCATATATTTT,many,TRBJ1-3,NA,TRBV5-6
CASSPGGGGNYGYTF,TGTGCCAGCAGCCCTGGAGGGGGGGGAAACTATGGCTACACCTTC,few,TRBJ1-2,NA,TRBV5-4
CASSQDRVEGNQPQHF,TGCGCCAGCAGCCAAGATCGGGTAGAAGGCAATCAGCCCCAGCATTTT,NA,TRBJ1-5,NA,TRBV5-1
CASTSQGNSYEQYF,TGTGCCAGCACCTCCCAGGGTAACTCCTACGAGCAGTACTTC,NA,TRBJ2-7,NA,TRBV5-4
CSVVRRQGATQYF,TGCAGCGTTGTCAGGAGGCAGGGGGCGACCCAGTACTTC,many,TRBJ2-5,TRBD1,TRBV29-1